This paragraph reports one TCR beta chain. Its antigen is undetermined. Germline CDR1 is MDHEN and CDR2 is SYDVKM. The CDR3 runs 14 residues. V lost 5 bases and J lost 6; bases outside the gene matches: 5. CD8 cells regarded as naive lacked CD45RO, were positively chosen for CCR7, and omitted terminally differentiated effector memory CD45RA+ cells. These data originate in a study of shared clonotypes between healthy human individuals. Regarding the study as a whole: Of the naive CD4 clonotypes, approximately 5% were shared across several donors.

Splitting of each subset's genomic DNA was done evenly across several immunoSEQ plates. Original analysis: Filtering of immunoSEQ junctional sequences could not match full-length read filtering. Sequenced by immunoSEQ multiplex PCR; TCRdb stores in-frame clones only, minus some. The DNA gave D and trimming, while V, J and clone size come from that table. The repertoire holds roughly 2.1 million clones, with more than 85% as singletons. The TCR comes from a man between 18 and 29 years old in good health. Some clones in this sample may be carry-over from other donors' samples. The sequencing sample was made of naive CD8+ T cells from PBMCs. V is TRBV28 and J is TRBJ1-5, with 9 bases aligning to TRBD1. The chain's CDR3 is CASSPDRGGQPQHF. CDR3 nucleotides: TGTGCCAGCAGTCCGGACAGGGGCGGTCAGCCCCAGCATTTT.